A single sample is the source of the 32 T cell receptor beta chains below, sequenced in a study of blood T cell repertoires in COVID-19. Measured with immunoSEQ multiplex PCR; TCRdb has only the in-frame clones, and not every one. The sample comprises around 100,000 clones, roughly 79% of which are singletons, and 9% to 13% rests with the top ten. Sequencing was done on a sample of peripheral blood. The receptors derive from a woman in her 70s with acute or convalescent COVID-19.

This chain connects TRBV14 to TRBJ2-7; D uncertain. V was cut by 4 bases and J by 1 base, with 8 bases left in between. CDR1 and CDR2 from the germline V gene are SGHDN and FVKESK. This CDR3 contains 13 residues. The DNA of the CDR3 is TGTGCCAGCAGCCGCGGTAGGTCCTACGAGCAGTACGTC. Protein sequence: CASSRGRSYEQYV.

V usage is TRBV11-2 and J usage is TRBJ2-2; D gene unclear. This CDR3 has 12 residues. CDR1 and CDR2 (germline): SGHAT, FQNNGV. Trimming removed 3 bases at V and 6 bases at J, with 5 bases between. For the CDR3, the DNA is TGTGCCAGCAGCTTCACGGCCGGGGAGCTGTTTTTT. It yields the protein CASSFTAGELFF.

The chain recombines TRBV15 with TRBJ1-4; 8 bases line up with TRBD1. The CDR3 contains 16 residues. CDR1 is LNHNV, CDR2 YYDKDF, per germline (reference sequence). Unmatched junction bases numbered 7, after V lost 0 bases and J lost 7 bases. CDR3 bases: TGTGCCACCAGCAGAGATACTGGAGGGACAGGTGAAAAACTGTTTTTT. Residues: CATSRDTGGTGEKLFF. Based on the CDR3 plus reference TRBV15 and TRBJ1-4, the full variable domain is DAMVIQNPRYQVTQFGKPVTLSCSQTLNHNVMYWYQQKSSQAPKLLFHYYDKDFNNEADTPDNFQSRRPNTSFCFLDIRSPGLGDTAMYLCATSRDTGGTGEKLFFGSGTQLSVL.

The V call is TRBV25-1, the J call TRBJ2-3; D unclear. The CDR3 consists of 13 residues. The V end lost 3 bases, the J end lost 1 base, and 5 bases lay between the germline ends. Germline values: CDR1 MGHDK, CDR2 SYGVNS. In DNA form, the CDR3 reads TGTGCCAGCAGTGAGCCGGGCACAGATACGCAGTATTTT. Encoded protein: CASSEPGTDTQYF.

In DNA, the CDR3 is TGTGCCAGCAGTTCGGGGGACAGGGATCACTACGAGCAGTACTTC. Protein product: CASSSGDRDHYEQYF. This sequence joins TRBV6-4 and TRBJ2-7; 9 positions match TRBD1. The CDR3 runs to 15 residues. CDR1 is MRHNA, CDR2 SNTAGT, per germline. The trim removed 5 bases at V and 3 bases at J, leaving 8 bases unmatched.

CDR3 in DNA: TGTGCCAGCAGCGCAGAAAGAGGGGGCCCAGCTTTCTTT. Residues: CASSAERGGPAFF. This chain links TRBV7-9 with TRBJ1-1; 7 bases are a match to TRBD1. V dropped 5 bases and J dropped 10; count of bases not matched to a gene: 10. The CDR3 consists of 13 residues. Looked up from germline, CDR1 is SEHNR and CDR2 is FQNEAQ (reference sequence).

CDR3 loop: CASSSREGTDTQYF. Written as DNA, the CDR3 is TGTGCCAGCAGCTCCAGGGAAGGAACAGATACGCAGTATTTT. This chain connects TRBV7-8 to TRBJ2-3; weak D call: TRBD1 (5 bases). CDR1 is SGHVS, CDR2 FQNEAQ, per germline. Trimming removed 4 bases from V and 3 bases from J, with 11 bases in between. The CDR3 has 14 residues. Drawing the rest from reference TRBV7-8 and TRBJ2-3, the complete variable domain is GAGVSQSPRYKVAKRGQDVALRCDPISGHVSLFWYQQALGQGPEFLTYFQNEAQLDKSGLPSDRFFAERPEGSVSTLKIQRTQQEDSAVYLCASSSREGTDTQYFGPGTRLTVL.

The chain combines TRBV7-2 with TRBJ1-1; no clear D. The CDR3 has 13 amino acids. The germline V gene has CDR1 SGHTA and CDR2 FQGNSA. Trimming shortened V by 2 bases and J by 5 bases, and 9 bases separated the two germline ends. CDR3 sequence (DNA): TGTGCCAGCAGCTTAAGAGTAGTGACTGAAGCTTTCTTT. It codes for CASSLRVVTEAFF.

Worth noting for this clone: Additional DNA sequences in this sample encode the identical CDR3. The chain links TRBV29-1 to TRBJ1-2, with D perhaps matching TRBD1 (6 bases). Germline CDR1 and CDR2: SQVTM and ANQGSEA. V gave up 6 bases and J gave up 7 bases, with 18 bases separating them. The CDR3 loop spans 13 amino acids. The CDR3 here is CSVLTGGAGGYTF. In DNA, the CDR3 is TGCAGCGTCCTAACCGGGGGGGCGGGTGGCTACACCTTC.

V usage is TRBV7-6 and J usage is TRBJ1-1, with D maybe TRBD1 (6 bases). Between the trimmed V and J ends, which lost 5 bases and 5 bases, there was a span of 18 bases. Germline V gene sequence: CDR1 SGHVS, CDR2 FNYEAQ. The CDR3 extends over 15 amino acids. The DNA of the CDR3 is TGTGCCAGCAGCCAACAGGACAGCCTTGGGACTGAAGCTTTCTTT. Translating gives CASSQQDSLGTEAFF.

The rearrangement links TRBV30 to TRBJ2-7, with D possibly matching TRBD2 (5 bases). Per the germline V gene, CDR1 is GTSNPN and CDR2 is SVGIG (reference sequence). This CDR3 spans 17 amino acids. Trimming removed 0 bases from V and 3 bases from J, with 21 bases in between. The CDR3: CAWSVWPWGEWSYEQYF. DNA of the CDR3: TGTGCCTGGAGTGTATGGCCATGGGGAGAATGGAGCTACGAGCAGTACTTC.

The V call is TRBV27, the J call TRBJ1-2; TRBD1 aligns across 7 bases. CDR1 and CDR2 from the germline V gene are MNHEY and SMNVEV (reference sequence). The CDR3 has 15 amino acids. The ends lost 0 bases at V and 5 bases at J; junction bases unmatched: 6. CDR3 protein: CASSLSIGGGYGYTF. CDR3 DNA sequence: TGTGCCAGCAGTTTATCAATAGGGGGCGGGTATGGCTACACCTTC.

The chain joins TRBV19 to TRBJ1-6; tentatively, D is TRBD1 (6 bases). The CDR3 loop spans 14 amino acids. V was shortened by 6 bases and J by 10 bases, with 16 bases between the two germline ends. Looked up from germline, CDR1 is LNHDA and CDR2 is SQIVND (reference sequence). The CDR3 coding sequence is TGTGCCAGTAGCCCCGGGACACTTAGGTCACCCCTCCACTTT. As protein: CASSPGTLRSPLHF.

The genes are TRBV7-9 and TRBJ1-1; D is unclear. This CDR3 has 13 amino acids. The V gene lost 1 base and the J gene lost 8 bases, with 11 bases spanning the gap. The germline CDR1 and CDR2 sequences are SEHNR and FQNEAQ (reference sequence). The CDR3 sequence: CASSLGHTREAFF. DNA of the CDR3: TGTGCCAGCAGCTTAGGCCATACGAGAGAAGCTTTCTTT.

The gene calls are TRBV18 and TRBJ1-2, with D perhaps TRBD1 (5 bases). The CDR3 length is 14 residues. Per germline, CDR1 KGHSH and CDR2 LQKENI. The V end lost 3 bases, the J end lost 6 bases, and 14 bases lay between the germline ends. CDR3 coding DNA: TGTGCCAGCTCACCTTTCCAGGGTGAGGATGGCTACACCTTC. This sequence encodes CASSPFQGEDGYTF.

The chain employs TRBV3-1 (or the pseudogene TRBV3-2) and TRBJ1-1; TRBD1 agrees at 7 bases. Trimming at V came to 1 base and at J to 4 bases, leaving 6 bases not matched to a gene. The CDR3 spans 15 residues. Germline values: CDR1 LGHDT, CDR2 YNNKEL (reference sequence). CDR3 sequence: CASSQGPTGPTEAFF. CDR3 bases: TGTGCCAGCAGCCAAGGCCCGACAGGGCCCACTGAAGCTTTCTTT.

This clone was observed once. The V and J genes are TRBV6-1 and TRBJ1-1, with TRBD1 matching over 11 bases. Per the germline V gene, CDR1 is MNHNS and CDR2 is SASEGT. The ends lost 0 bases at V and 3 bases at J; junction bases unmatched: 0. CDR3 length: 15 amino acids. The CDR3: CASSEADRGHTEAFF. DNA for the CDR3: TGTGCCAGCAGTGAAGCGGACAGGGGGCACACTGAAGCTTTCTTT.

The V gene is TRBV2, the J gene TRBJ2-1; a possible D gene is TRBD2 (5 bases). This CDR3 comprises 14 residues. Germline V CDR1 and CDR2: SNHLY, FYNNEI. The germline V and J ends were trimmed by 8 bases and 8 bases, with 19 bases remaining between them. The CDR3 loop is CASGPEAGEYEQFF. The CDR3 bases are TGTGCCAGCGGACCGGAGGCCGGAGAGTATGAGCAGTTCTTC.

The chain recombines TRBV27 with TRBJ2-5; 7 bases map to TRBD2. Trimming at V came to 8 bases and at J to 5 bases, leaving 11 bases not matched to a gene. There are 14 residues in the CDR3. Germline CDR1 reads MNHEY; CDR2 reads SMNVEV (reference sequence). In nucleotides, the CDR3 is TGTGCCAGCGGTAGCGGGCTCCCCGGGGAGACCCAGTACTTC. Its protein is CASGSGLPGETQYF.

The chain is built from TRBV19 and TRBJ2-3, with TRBD2 matching 14 bases. J was trimmed by 5 bases and V by 10 bases; bases with no gene match: 5. This CDR3 region has 14 residues. Germline-derived CDR1 and CDR2 are LNHDA and SQIVND (reference sequence). The CDR3, as DNA: TGTGCCACCAGGACTAGCGGGGGGATAGATACGCAGTATTTT. Translation: CATRTSGGIDTQYF. Drawing the rest from reference TRBV19 and TRBJ2-3, the complete variable domain is DGGITQSPKYLFRKEGQNVTLSCEQNLNHDAMYWYRQDPGQGLRLIYYSQIVNDFQKGDIAEGYSVSREKKESFPLTVTSAQKNPTAFYLCATRTSGGIDTQYFGPGTRLTVL.

This clone turned up a few times. This chain joins TRBV12-5 and TRBJ1-2, with D tentatively TRBD1 (6 bases). Trimming pared 2 bases from V and 5 bases from J, leaving 15 bases between. Germline V lookup: CDR1 LGHNT, CDR2 FRNRAP. This CDR3 is built from 15 residues. CDR3 loop: CASGLSLGQPYGYTF. The CDR3 bases are TGTGCTAGTGGTTTGTCTCTAGGACAGCCTTATGGCTACACCTTC.

The chain is built from TRBV5-8 and TRBJ1-1; D perhaps matches TRBD1 (6 bases). Germline lookup yields CDR1 SGHTS and CDR2 YDEGEE. Trimming took off 1 base at V and 4 bases at J, with 11 bases between the two ends. The CDR3 is made up of 14 amino acids. CDR3 DNA sequence: TGTGCCAGCAGCTTGAGGGGGGGATTCACTGAAGCTTTCTTT. Its protein product is CASSLRGGFTEAFF. Together with reference TRBV5-8 and TRBJ1-1, the CDR3 gives the full variable domain: EAGVTQSPTHLIKTRGQQATLRCSPISGHTSVYWYQQALGLGLQFLLWYDEGEERNRGNFPPRFSGRQFPNYSSELNVNALELEDSALYLCASSLRGGFTEAFFGQGTRLTVV.

The V call is TRBV6-4, the J call TRBJ2-1; possible D gene TRBD1, 6 bases. The CDR3 runs 13 residues. Germline V lookup: CDR1 MRHNA, CDR2 SNTAGT. V shed 4 bases and J shed 10 bases, with 14 bases lying between them. The DNA of the CDR3 is TGTGCCAGCAGTGTTTATGAGGGGGACGAGCAGTTCTTC. Its protein product is CASSVYEGDEQFF.

V is TRBV30 and J is TRBJ2-7; D gene uncertain. V was clipped by 0 bases and J by 3 bases, with 3 bases between them. The CDR3 totals 11 residues. Germline CDR1 and CDR2: GTSNPN and SVGIG (reference sequence). CDR3 sequence reads: CAWSVSYEQYF. The CDR3 DNA reads TGTGCCTGGAGTGTGAGCTACGAGCAGTACTTC.

V is TRBV7-8 and J is TRBJ2-1; 7 bases align to TRBD2. The CDR3 extends over 15 amino acids. Trimming took 6 bases from V and 4 from J; bases not matched to a gene: 9. Germline CDR1 is SGHVS and CDR2 is FQNEAQ. DNA of the CDR3: TGTGCCAGCAGATTTCTCGACGGGGGGTACAATGAGCAGTTCTTC. Its protein is CASRFLDGGYNEQFF. The entire variable domain, with the rest obtained from reference TRBV7-8 and TRBJ2-1, is as follows: GAGVSQSPRYKVAKRGQDVALRCDPISGHVSLFWYQQALGQGPEFLTYFQNEAQLDKSGLPSDRFFAERPEGSVSTLKIQRTQQEDSAVYLCASRFLDGGYNEQFFGPGTRLTVL.

With respect to this clone: Additional DNA sequences in this sample encode the identical CDR3. V and J are TRBV11-2 and TRBJ1-1, with a tentative D call TRBD1 (5 bases). Germline lookup yields CDR1 SGHAT and CDR2 FQNNGV. The ends were cut back, 8 bases at V and 0 bases at J, with 10 bases in the middle. This CDR3 has 13 residues. The CDR3 loop is CASLGQMNTEAFF. The CDR3 bases are TGTGCCAGCCTAGGACAAATGAACACTGAAGCTTTCTTT.

The rearrangement joins TRBV6-5 to TRBJ1-2; 7 bases match TRBD1. The CDR3 length is 13 residues. Germline CDR1 MNHEY, CDR2 SVGAGI. Losses at the gene ends were 6 bases for V and 4 bases for J; bases not matched to a gene: 5. The CDR3 reads CASRTGTVYGYTF. DNA for the CDR3: TGTGCCAGCAGAACCGGGACAGTCTATGGCTACACCTTC.

This chain's CDR3 is CASSYGQGSYNEQFF. The CDR3 coding sequence is TGTGCCAGCAGCTATGGACAGGGATCTTACAATGAGCAGTTCTTC. The chain employs TRBV5-4 and TRBJ2-1; 8 bases match TRBD1. From germline, CDR1 is SGHNT and CDR2 YYREEE (reference sequence). The junction had 6 bases not matched to a gene; V was cut back by 3 bases and J by 4 bases. This CDR3 contains 15 residues.

J is TRBJ2-7 and V is TRBV7-9; TRBD2 might be the D (6 bases). Trimming cost V 1 base and J 7 bases, with 14 bases left between them. This CDR3 spans 14 amino acids. Germline V CDR1 and CDR2: SEHNR, FQNEAQ (reference sequence). CDR3 region: CASSLVEGSGEQYF. The CDR3 DNA is TGTGCCAGCAGCTTAGTGGAGGGCTCGGGGGAGCAGTACTTC.

This clone was seen only a few times. This sequence joins TRBV28 and TRBJ1-1; no definite D call. V was cut by 7 bases and J by 2 bases, with 5 bases left in between. The CDR3 runs to 11 residues. From germline, CDR1 is MDHEN and CDR2 SYDVKM. The CDR3 DNA is TGTGCCAGCACCGTAAACACTGAAGCTTTCTTT. Translating it yields CASTVNTEAFF.

For this clone: This CDR3 is also generated by other DNA sequences in the sample. This chain joins TRBV5-1 and TRBJ1-1; 7 bases are shared with TRBD1. Losses at the gene ends were 4 bases for V and 4 bases for J; bases not matched to a gene: 1. The CDR3 contains 12 residues. The germline V gene encodes CDR1 SGHRS and CDR2 YFSETQ. The CDR3 sequence is CASSRDSTEAFF. In nucleotides, the CDR3 is TGCGCCAGCAGCCGGGACAGCACTGAAGCTTTCTTT.

The CDR3 is CASSPGERDYGYTF. CDR3 in DNA: TGCGCCAGCAGCCCGGGGGAGAGGGACTATGGCTACACCTTC. The V gene is TRBV4-1, the J gene TRBJ1-2; perhaps TRBD1 as D (5 bases). There are 14 residues in the CDR3. The germline V gene has CDR1 MGHRA and CDR2 YSYEKL. Trimming took off 4 bases at V and 3 bases at J, with 12 bases between the two ends.